One sample yielded the 15 T cell receptor beta chains listed below, sequenced in a study of T cells in women clearing cervical HPV infection. Measured with immunoSEQ multiplex PCR; TCRdb has only the in-frame clones, and not every one. This sample's table has more than 30,000 clones. Sequenced input: blood buffy coat. All receptors come from a woman between 18 and 75 years old with a cervical HPV16 infection that either progressed to CIN3+ or cleared (not recorded which).

The CDR3 reads CASSEPGTGGYGYTF. The sequenced part of the CDR3 DNA is TGTGCCAGCAGTGAACCCGGGACAGGGGGCTATGGC. V gene TRBV6-1 combines with J gene TRBJ1-2; 11 nucleotides line up with TRBD1. The read comes to an end 3 residues before the CDR3 does, leaving the germline J gene to fill in the end. Germline V CDR1 and CDR2: MNHNS, SASEGT. V lost 2 bases to trimming and J lost 4 bases; unmatched junction nucleotides: 3. The CDR3 extends over 15 amino acids.

In regard to this clone: The CDR3 end is not reached by the read, which stops 3 residues before it; the germline J gene fills it in. This rearrangement joins TRBV7-3 to TRBJ1-1; D unresolved. The length of the CDR3 is 17 residues. CDR1 is SGHTA and CDR2 is FQGTGA in the germline V gene. Trimming stripped 5 bases from V and 1 base from J, with 20 bases between. The DNA read from the CDR3 is TGTGCCAGCAGCCCTAGTGGATCCGGGCGGGGGAACACTGAA. Protein: CASSPSGSGRGNTE. The full-length CDR3 reads as CASSPSGSGRGNTEAFF.

For this clone: The CDR3 extends 3 residues past the end of the read, so its final part is completed from the germline J gene. The chain uses TRBV7-9 and TRBJ1-1, with D perhaps matching TRBD1 (6 bases). This CDR3 contains 14 residues. Germline CDR1 is SEHNR and CDR2 is FQNEAQ (reference sequence). CDR3 sequence reads: CASSPPRTVLEAFF. CDR3 DNA (partial): TGTGCCAGCAGCCCCCCGCGGACAGTCCTAGAA.

A note on this clone: The read comes to an end 3 residues before the CDR3 does, leaving the germline J gene to fill in the end. The chain carries TRBV20-1 and TRBJ2-5; weak D call: TRBD1 (5 bases). The CDR3 has 14 residues. Between the trimmed V and J ends, which lost 3 bases and 5 bases, there was a span of 16 bases. CDR1 is DFQATT, CDR2 SNEGSKA, per germline (reference sequence). CDR3: CSASSPGRAETQYF. CDR3 bases read: TGCAGTGCTAGCTCCCCGGGCAGGGCGGAGACC.

To note about this clone: The read terminates 3 residues before the CDR3 end, so the remaining end is supplied by the germline J gene. The chain uses TRBV19 and TRBJ1-1; 7 bases line up with TRBD1. The ends lost 6 bases at V and 1 base at J; junction bases unmatched: 5. The CDR3 has 14 residues. Germline CDR1 and CDR2: LNHDA and SQIVND (reference sequence). CDR3 DNA, as far as it was read: TGTGCCAGTAGAAACAGGGGAGCGAACACTGAA. It encodes CASRNRGANTE. The complete CDR3 sequence is CASRNRGANTEAFF. Full variable domain (missing parts from reference TRBV19 and TRBJ1-1): DGGITQSPKYLFRKEGQNVTLSCEQNLNHDAMYWYRQDPGQGLRLIYYSQIVNDFQKGDIAEGYSVSREKKESFPLTVTSAQKNPTAFYLCASRNRGANTEAFFGQGTRLTVV.

On this clone: The read terminates 3 residues before the CDR3 end, so the remaining end is supplied by the germline J gene. The chain has TRBV7-9 and TRBJ1-2; a weak D match, TRBD1 (5 bases). The CDR3 has 13 amino acids. Germline assignment: CDR1 SEHNR and CDR2 FQNEAQ (reference sequence). CDR3 protein: CASSLLGPDTYTF. The CDR3 DNA, read in part, is TGTGCCAGCAGCCTCCTGGGGCCAGATACC.

As to this clone: From the germline J gene comes the end of the CDR3, since the read stops 3 residues before it. The chain recombines TRBV7-9 with TRBJ2-1; 9 positions agree with TRBD2. With 6 bases clipped from V and 9 bases from J, the junction kept 6 bases outside the gene matches. This CDR3 region has 13 residues. CDR1 and CDR2 from the germline V gene are SEHNR and FQNEAQ (reference sequence). The covered CDR3 bases are TGTGCCAGCAGTTGGACTAGCGAGGGTGAG. It specifies CASSWTSEGE. The whole CDR3 sequence is CASSWTSEGEQFF.

Comments on this clone: The CDR3 end is not reached by the read, which stops 3 residues before it; the germline J gene fills it in. This chain connects TRBV6-2 or TRBV6-3 to TRBJ1-2; tentative D call: TRBD1 (5 bases). Per germline, CDR1 MNHEY and CDR2 SVGEGT. The CDR3 runs 12 residues. The chain's CDR3 is CASRPPGDPYTF. The sequenced CDR3 bases are TGTGCCAGCAGGCCCCCGGGGGACCCG.

This clone counts as medium-sized by frequency. The DNA ends 3 residues before the CDR3 does, and the rest of the CDR3 is filled in from the germline J gene. The chain joins TRBV20-1 to TRBJ2-3; 7 bases align to TRBD2. This CDR3 contains 14 residues. Germline lookup yields CDR1 DFQATT and CDR2 SNEGSKA (reference sequence). Trimming removed 5 bases from V and 3 bases from J; junction bases left unmatched: 8. The DNA read from the CDR3 is TGCAGTGCTTACGGGGGGTTCGGAACAGATACG. Residues: CSAYGGFGTDT. The full CDR3 sequence reads CSAYGGFGTDTQYF.

Concerning this clone itself: The sequenced fragment ends 3 residues before the CDR3 boundary, so the rest is inferred from the germline J gene. The chain joins TRBV20-1 to TRBJ2-7; 7 nucleotides match TRBD1. The CDR3 is 14 amino acids. The germline gives CDR1 DFQATT, CDR2 SNEGSKA (reference sequence). V lost 0 bases, J lost 2 bases, and 4 bases stayed unmatched. CDR3 DNA, as far as it was read: TGCAGTGCTAGAGATGACAGGGACGCCTACGAG. This gives the protein CSARDDRDAYE. The entire CDR3 reads CSARDDRDAYEQYF.

In the case of this clone: The CDR3 end falls 3 residues outside the read, so it is completed with the germline J gene. This chain joins TRBV19 and TRBJ1-6; 9 positions match TRBD1. The junction had 14 bases not matched to a gene; V was cut back by 7 bases and J by 10 bases. The CDR3 spans 16 residues. Looked up from germline, CDR1 is LNHDA and CDR2 is SQIVND (reference sequence). CDR3 bases read: TGTGCCAGTATTGACTCTCCGGGACAGGGCTTATCACCC. Translated: CASIDSPGQGLSP. The whole CDR3 sequence is CASIDSPGQGLSPLHF. The full variable domain, with the rest looked up from reference TRBV19 and TRBJ1-6, is DGGITQSPKYLFRKEGQNVTLSCEQNLNHDAMYWYRQDPGQGLRLIYYSQIVNDFQKGDIAEGYSVSREKKESFPLTVTSAQKNPTAFYLCASIDSPGQGLSPLHFGNGTRLTVT.

Note on this clone: The read finishes 3 residues shy of the CDR3 end, and the germline J gene is used to complete it. This chain connects TRBV5-1 to TRBJ2-5, with TRBD2 matching 11 bases. Germline V gives CDR1 SGHRS, CDR2 YFSETQ. CDR3 length equals 14 residues. Unmatched junction bases numbered 4, after V lost 4 bases and J lost 5 bases. Here the CDR3 reads CASSPRTSGETQYF. Incomplete CDR3 DNA: TGCGCCAGCAGCCCTCGGACTAGCGGGGAGACC.

About this clone: A junction end diverges from the germline sequence, so it may reflect a read error. The CDR3 end falls 3 residues outside the read, so it is completed with the germline J gene. Other nucleotide sequences from this sample produce the same CDR3. This rearrangement joins TRBV7-7 to TRBJ1-1; no clear D. This CDR3 has 15 amino acids. The germline gives CDR1 SSHAT, CDR2 FNYEAQ (reference sequence). The part of the CDR3 DNA that was read is TGTGCCAGCAGCCCCTTCGACAATATGAACACTGAG. It encodes CASSPFDNMNTE. The complete CDR3 sequence is CASSPFDNMNTEAFF.

To note about this clone: The read gets to within 3 residues of the CDR3 end, and the germline J gene fills in the rest. The rearrangement uses TRBV20-1 and TRBJ1-4; 9 bases map to TRBD1. J gave up 5 bases and V 5 bases, and 3 bases lay outside the gene matches. Germline V gives CDR1 DFQATT, CDR2 SNEGSKA (reference sequence). This CDR3 comprises 13 residues. This CDR3 reads CSAYDRGNEKLFF. The DNA read from the CDR3 is TGCAGTGCTTATGACAGGGGGAATGAAAAA.

Concerning this clone: The CDR3 end lies 3 residues beyond the end of the read and is filled in from the germline J gene. The chain has TRBV7-8 and TRBJ2-2; TRBD1 is a possible D gene (6 bases). Germline CDR1 is SGHVS and CDR2 is FQNEAQ. The CDR3 runs 15 residues. Partial CDR3 DNA: TGTGCCAGCAGCTTAGTGGTTACCAAGGGGGAAAAG. Its translation is CASSLVVTKGEK. The entire CDR3 reads CASSLVVTKGEKLFF.